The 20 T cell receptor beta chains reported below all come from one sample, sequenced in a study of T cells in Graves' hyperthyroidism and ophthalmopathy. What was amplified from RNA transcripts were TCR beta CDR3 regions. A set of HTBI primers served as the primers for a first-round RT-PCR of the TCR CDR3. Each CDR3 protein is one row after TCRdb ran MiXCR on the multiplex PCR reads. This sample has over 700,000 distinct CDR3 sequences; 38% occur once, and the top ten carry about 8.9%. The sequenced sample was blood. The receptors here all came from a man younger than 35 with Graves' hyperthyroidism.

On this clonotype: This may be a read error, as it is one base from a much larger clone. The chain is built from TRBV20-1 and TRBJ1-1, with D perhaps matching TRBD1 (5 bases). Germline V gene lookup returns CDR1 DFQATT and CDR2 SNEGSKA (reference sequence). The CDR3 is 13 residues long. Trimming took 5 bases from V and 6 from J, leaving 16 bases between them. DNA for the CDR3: TGCAGTGCTCTCCGACTGAGGGGCGCTGAAGCTTTCTTT. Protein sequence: CSALRLRGAEAFF.

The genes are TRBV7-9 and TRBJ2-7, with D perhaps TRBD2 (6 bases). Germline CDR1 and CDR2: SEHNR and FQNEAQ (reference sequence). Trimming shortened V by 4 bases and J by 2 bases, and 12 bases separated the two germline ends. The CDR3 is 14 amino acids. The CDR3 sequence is CASSSGLQPYEQYF. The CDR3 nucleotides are TGTGCCAGCAGCTCGGGACTCCAGCCCTACGAGCAGTACTTC.

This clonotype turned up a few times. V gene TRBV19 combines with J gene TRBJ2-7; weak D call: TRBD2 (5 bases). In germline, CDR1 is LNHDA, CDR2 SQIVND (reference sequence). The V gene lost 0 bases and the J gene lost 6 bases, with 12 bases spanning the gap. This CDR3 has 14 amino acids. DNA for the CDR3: TGTGCCAGTAGTATAGACCGGGATCCGAGCGAGCAGTACTTC. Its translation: CASSIDRDPSEQYF.

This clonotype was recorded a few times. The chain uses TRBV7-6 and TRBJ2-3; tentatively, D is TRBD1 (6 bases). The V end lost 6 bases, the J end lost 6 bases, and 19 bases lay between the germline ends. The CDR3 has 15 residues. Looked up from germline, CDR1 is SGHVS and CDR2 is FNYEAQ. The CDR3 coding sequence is TGTGCCAGCAGTTCCGGGACACTCCGATGGGATACGCAGTATTTT. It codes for CASSSGTLRWDTQYF.

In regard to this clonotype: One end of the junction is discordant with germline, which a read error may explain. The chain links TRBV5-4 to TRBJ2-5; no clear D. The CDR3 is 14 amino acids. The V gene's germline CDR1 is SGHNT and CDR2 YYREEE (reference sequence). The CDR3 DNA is TGTGCCAGCAGTTTATCTACCGGGCAAGAGGCCCAGTACTTC. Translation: CASSLSTGQEAQYF.

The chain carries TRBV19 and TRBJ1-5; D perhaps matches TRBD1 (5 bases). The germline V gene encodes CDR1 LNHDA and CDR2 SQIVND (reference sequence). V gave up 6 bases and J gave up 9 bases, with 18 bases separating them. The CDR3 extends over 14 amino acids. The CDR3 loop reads CASSWGPESSPQHF. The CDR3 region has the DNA TGTGCCAGTAGCTGGGGCCCTGAAAGTTCGCCCCAGCATTTT.

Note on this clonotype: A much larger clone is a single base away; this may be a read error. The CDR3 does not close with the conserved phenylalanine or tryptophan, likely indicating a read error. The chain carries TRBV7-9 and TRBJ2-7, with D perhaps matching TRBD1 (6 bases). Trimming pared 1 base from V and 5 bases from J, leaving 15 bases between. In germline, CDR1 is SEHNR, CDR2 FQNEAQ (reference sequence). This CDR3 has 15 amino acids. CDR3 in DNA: TGTGCCAGCAGCTTAGAGGGCCAGGGGTTCGACGAGCAGTACCTC. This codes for CASSLEGQGFDEQYL.

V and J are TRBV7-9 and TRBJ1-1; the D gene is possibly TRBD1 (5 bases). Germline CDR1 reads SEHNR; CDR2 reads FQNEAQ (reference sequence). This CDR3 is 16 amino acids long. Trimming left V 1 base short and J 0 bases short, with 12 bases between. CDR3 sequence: CASSLDGGRVNTEAFF. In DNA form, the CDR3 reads TGTGCCAGCAGCTTAGATGGGGGGAGGGTGAACACTGAAGCTTTCTTT.

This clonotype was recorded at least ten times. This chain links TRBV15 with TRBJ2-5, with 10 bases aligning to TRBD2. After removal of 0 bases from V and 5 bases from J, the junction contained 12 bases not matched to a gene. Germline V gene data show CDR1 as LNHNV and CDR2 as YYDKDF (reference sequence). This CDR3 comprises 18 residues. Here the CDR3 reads CATSRDLGASGSTETQYF. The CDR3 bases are TGTGCCACCAGCAGAGATCTTGGGGCTAGCGGGAGTACCGAGACCCAGTACTTC.

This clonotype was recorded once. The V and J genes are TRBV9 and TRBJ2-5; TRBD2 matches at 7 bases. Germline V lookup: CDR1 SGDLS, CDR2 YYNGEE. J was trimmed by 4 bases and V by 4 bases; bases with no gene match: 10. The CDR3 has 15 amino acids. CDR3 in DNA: TGTGCCAGCAGCCCATCGGGAGGATTGCGAGAGACCCAGTACTTC. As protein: CASSPSGGLRETQYF. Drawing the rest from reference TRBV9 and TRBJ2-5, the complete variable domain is DSGVTQTPKHLITATGQRVTLRCSPRSGDLSVYWYQQSLDQGLQFLIQYYNGEERAKGNILERFSAQQFPDLHSELNLSSLELGDSALYFCASSPSGGLRETQYFGPGTRLLVL.

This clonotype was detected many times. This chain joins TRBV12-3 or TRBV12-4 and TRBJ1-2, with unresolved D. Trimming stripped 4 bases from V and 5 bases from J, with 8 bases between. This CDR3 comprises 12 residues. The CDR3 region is CASSWAAYGYTF. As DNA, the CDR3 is TGTGCCAGCAGTTGGGCAGCTTATGGCTACACCTTC.

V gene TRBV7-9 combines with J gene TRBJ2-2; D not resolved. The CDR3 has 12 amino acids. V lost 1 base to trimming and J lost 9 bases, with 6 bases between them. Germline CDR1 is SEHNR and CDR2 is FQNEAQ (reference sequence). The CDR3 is CASSLERRELFF. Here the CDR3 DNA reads TGTGCCAGCAGCTTAGAACGACGGGAGCTGTTTTTT. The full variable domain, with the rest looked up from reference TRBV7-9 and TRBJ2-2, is DTGVSQNPRHKITKRGQNVTFRCDPISEHNRLYWYRQTLGQGPEFLTYFQNEAQLEKSRLLSDRFSAERPKGSFSTLEIQRTEQGDSAMYLCASSLERRELFFGEGSRLTVL.

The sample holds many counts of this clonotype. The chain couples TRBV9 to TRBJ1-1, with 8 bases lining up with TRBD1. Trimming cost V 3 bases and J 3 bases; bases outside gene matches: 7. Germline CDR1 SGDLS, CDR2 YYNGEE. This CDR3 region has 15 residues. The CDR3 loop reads CASSGEDRAYTEAFF. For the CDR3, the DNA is TGTGCCAGCAGCGGAGAGGACAGGGCGTACACTGAAGCTTTCTTT.

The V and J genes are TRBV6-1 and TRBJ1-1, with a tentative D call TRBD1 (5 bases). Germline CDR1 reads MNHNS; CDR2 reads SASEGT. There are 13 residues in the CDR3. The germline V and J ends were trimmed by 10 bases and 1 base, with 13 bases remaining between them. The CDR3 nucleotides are TGTGCCACCGACGGACACAAGAACACTGAAGCTTTCTTT. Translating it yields CATDGHKNTEAFF.

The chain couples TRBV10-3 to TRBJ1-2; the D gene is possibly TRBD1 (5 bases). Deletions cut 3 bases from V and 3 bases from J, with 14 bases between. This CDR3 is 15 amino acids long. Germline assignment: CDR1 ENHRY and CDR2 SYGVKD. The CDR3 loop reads CAISEASGAYYGYTF. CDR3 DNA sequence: TGTGCCATCAGTGAAGCGTCCGGGGCCTACTATGGCTACACCTTC.

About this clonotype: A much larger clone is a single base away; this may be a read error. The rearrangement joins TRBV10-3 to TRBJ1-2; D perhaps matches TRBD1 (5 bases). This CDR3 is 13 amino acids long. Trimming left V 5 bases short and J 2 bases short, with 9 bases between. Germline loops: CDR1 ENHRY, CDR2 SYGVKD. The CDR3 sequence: CAISRPGNYGYTF. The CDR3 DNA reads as TGTGCCATCAGTCGACCAGGGAACTATGGCTACACCTTC.

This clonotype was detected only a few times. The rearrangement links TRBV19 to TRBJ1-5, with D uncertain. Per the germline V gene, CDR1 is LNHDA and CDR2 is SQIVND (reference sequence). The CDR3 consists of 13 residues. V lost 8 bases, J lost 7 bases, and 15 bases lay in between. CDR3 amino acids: CASHQQSSQPQHF. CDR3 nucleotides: TGTGCCAGTCACCAACAGAGTTCCCAGCCCCAGCATTTT.

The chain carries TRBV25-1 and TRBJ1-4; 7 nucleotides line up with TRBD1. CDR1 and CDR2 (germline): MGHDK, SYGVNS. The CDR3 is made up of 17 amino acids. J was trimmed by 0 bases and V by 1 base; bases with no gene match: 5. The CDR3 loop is CASSESGQLATNEKLFF. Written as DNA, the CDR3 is TGTGCCAGCAGTGAATCGGGACAGCTTGCAACTAATGAAAAACTGTTTTTT.

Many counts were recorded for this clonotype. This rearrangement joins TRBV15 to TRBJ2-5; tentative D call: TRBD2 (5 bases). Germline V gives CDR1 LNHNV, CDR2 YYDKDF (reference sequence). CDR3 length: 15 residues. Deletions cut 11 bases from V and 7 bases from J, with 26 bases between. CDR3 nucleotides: TGTGCCCCCGAGTCCAAGGCACCGGGTGGAGGGACCCAGTACTTC. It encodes CAPESKAPGGGTQYF.

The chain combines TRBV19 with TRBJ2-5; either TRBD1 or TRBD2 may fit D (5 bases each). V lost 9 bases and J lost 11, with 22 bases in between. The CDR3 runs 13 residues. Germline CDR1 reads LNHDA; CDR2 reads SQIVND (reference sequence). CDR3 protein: CASSPGTAYVQYF. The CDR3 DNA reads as TGTGCCAGCAGTCCGGGGACGGCCTACGTGCAGTACTTC.